What follows is one TCR beta chain and its context. No antigen is known for it. No per-base quality is available; no much larger clone lies one base away. The CDR3 covers 14 residues, taking in both the cysteine and the valine. Only the CDR3 part of the read is kept: 42 bases, read in frame from the first base. In the germline V gene, CDR1 corresponds to MGHRA and CDR2 to YSYEKL. V is pruned by 2 bases and J by 4 bases, leaving 5 bases of the junction without a gene match. The data were obtained in a study of CD8 T cells in ankylosing spondylitis (dated by TCRdb to the late 2010s). Concerning the study at large: To find TCR variants linked to disease, the study profiled T cell receptor beta repertoires in ankylosing spondylitis patients and healthy donors. The whole study cohort included roughly 110 healthy donors and 25 ankylosing spondylitis patients. Peripheral blood was sampled, and synovial fluid was additionally collected from ankylosing spondylitis patients. The full study reports these points: Blood from ankylosing spondylitis patients appeared to be characterized by a TCR beta motif composed of 7 to 9 highly homologous amino acid variants. The disease-linked clones were reported to be significantly enriched in matched synovial fluid samples from ankylosing spondylitis patients. The disease-linked clones showed a CD8+ phenotype and occurred at relatively low frequencies in peripheral blood. Some motif variants had previously been reported in the synovial fluid and blood of reactive arthritis patients, which suggests shared mechanisms of disease initiation.

Data came from an Illumina HiSeq 2500. Quantitative 5'-RACE with molecular barcodes was used to prepare TCR beta libraries. The original methods were these. A new computational method based on a probabilistic model of VDJ rearrangement was used to identify disease-linked TCR variants. TCRdb applied fastp at Q25 and MiXCR to the public reads, then kept only in-frame beta chains. All rows with the same CDR3 protein become a single entry with the most common DNA and genes. TCRdb's processing, not the study's, gives the V and J calls here. Across this sample there are 250,000 to 300,000 distinct CDR3 sequences, with approximately 20% seen only once. Of the sample, roughly 8% falls within the top ten clones.

The clonotype was recovered from a male donor with ankylosing spondylitis or in good health (not recorded which). Sequenced: blood, either unsorted or a sorted T cell fraction (not recorded which). The rearranged chain carries TRBV4-1 and TRBJ2-7; 7 bases in the middle match TRBD1. The nucleotides read TGCGCCAGCAGCCAACCCGGGACAGTTTACGAGCAGTACGTC. Translated, it gives CASSQPGTVYEQYV.